The next 5 T cell receptor beta chains were all read from a single sample in a study of CD8+CD57+ T cells in acquired aplastic anemia. Patients selected for sequencing had displayed CD8+CD57+ cell expansion by flow cytometry. The TCR beta profiling, which covered VDJ combination and CDR3 sequence, was carried out using genomic DNA as the template. TCRdb re-called the reads through MiXCR, storing one row per CDR3 protein. The sample consists of roughly 260,000 distinct CDR3 sequences, around 45% of them appearing once. Source material: sorted CD4+, CD8+, or CD8+CD57+ T cells (not recorded which) from PBMCs. These receptors all come from a human donor with aplastic anemia.

The rearrangement joins TRBV10-2 to TRBJ2-7; D is tentatively TRBD1 or TRBD2 (5 bases each). This CDR3 comprises 12 residues. The germline V and J ends were trimmed by 2 bases and 9 bases, with 11 bases remaining between them. Per germline, CDR1 WSHSY and CDR2 SAAADI. The CDR3 protein is CASSERQGRQYF. CDR3 nucleotide sequence: TGCGCCAGCAGTGAGAGGCAGGGACGGCAGTACTTC.

This clonotype appeared many times. The chain carries TRBV6-2 or TRBV6-3 and TRBJ2-6; D gene unclear. Germline values: CDR1 MNHEY, CDR2 SVGEGT. The V and J ends lost 7 bases and 0 bases respectively, with 4 bases between them. This CDR3 is 13 amino acids long. DNA of the CDR3: TGTGCCAGCACATTCTCTGGGGCCAACGTCCTGACTTTC. Translated, it gives CASTFSGANVLTF.

Notes on this clonotype: Germline is not matched at one junction end, which may reflect a read error. The chain has TRBV20-1 and TRBJ2-1; the D call may be TRBD1 or TRBD2 (5 bases each). The CDR3 covers 13 residues. In germline, CDR1 is DFQATT, CDR2 SNEGSKA (reference sequence). The CDR3 sequence is CSASRRGYNEQLF. The CDR3 bases are TGCAGTGCTAGCCGTCGGGGCTACAATGAGCAGCTCTTC.

The CDR3 here is CSVVKTSGQETQYF. DNA for the CDR3: TGCAGCGTTGTTAAGACTAGCGGCCAAGAGACCCAGTACTTC. V and J are TRBV29-1 and TRBJ2-5; 9 nucleotides line up with TRBD2. The CDR3 has 14 residues. The germline CDR1 and CDR2 sequences are SQVTM and ANQGSEA. V was clipped by 4 bases and J by 1 base; unmatched bases: 4. Using reference TRBV29-1 and TRBJ2-5 for the parts outside the CDR3, the full variable domain is SAVISQKPSRDICQRGTSLTIQCQVDSQVTMMFWYRQQPGQSLTLIATANQGSEATYESGFVIDKFPISRPNLTFSTLTVSNMSPEDSSIYLCSVVKTSGQETQYFGPGTRLLVL.

The chain is built from TRBV15 and TRBJ2-3, with D possibly being TRBD1 (5 bases). Per germline, CDR1 LNHNV and CDR2 YYDKDF (reference sequence). The V gene lost 0 bases and the J gene lost 6 bases, with 19 bases spanning the gap. There are 17 residues in the CDR3. The DNA of the CDR3 is TGTGCCACCAGCAGAGAGGCAGGGAATGAAATTATGGATACGCAGTATTTT. Protein sequence: CATSREAGNEIMDTQYF.